Each of the 20 T cell receptor beta chains below was sequenced from the same sample in a study of blood T cell repertoires in COVID-19. Produced via immunoSEQ multiplex PCR; TCRdb's table is partial and in-frame only. The repertoire has approximately 120,000 clones, 80% to 90% of them found once; the top ten carry about 13%. Material for sequencing was peripheral blood. Every receptor here comes from a human donor in a cohort sampled during active COVID-19.

The V and J genes are TRBV6-5 and TRBJ2-1, with 9 bases matching TRBD1. Trimming took 8 bases from V and 8 from J; bases not matched to a gene: 10. The CDR3 runs 14 residues. Per the germline V gene, CDR1 is MNHEY and CDR2 is SVGAGI. CDR3 sequence reads: CASWGQGSLYEQFF. The CDR3 DNA is TGTGCCAGCTGGGGACAGGGAAGTTTATATGAGCAGTTCTTC.

This rearrangement joins TRBV27 to TRBJ2-6; D uncertain. The germline CDR1 and CDR2 sequences are MNHEY and SMNVEV (reference sequence). The germline V and J ends were trimmed by 5 bases and 1 base, with 3 bases remaining between them. The CDR3 contains 13 residues. CDR3 bases: TGTGCCAGCAGTCGTTCTGGGGCCAACGTCCTGACTTTC. It encodes CASSRSGANVLTF. The full variable domain, with the rest looked up from reference TRBV27 and TRBJ2-6, is EAQVTQNPRYLITVTGKKLTVTCSQNMNHEYMSWYRQDPGLGLRQIYYSMNVEVTDKGDVPEGYKVSRKEKRNFPLILESPSPNQTSLYFCASSRSGANVLTFGAGSRLTVL.

This clone was counted a single time. V gene TRBV12-5 combines with J gene TRBJ2-3, with D tentatively TRBD2 (7 bases). Germline V lookup: CDR1 LGHNT, CDR2 FRNRAP. V dropped 9 bases and J dropped 0 bases, with 13 bases sitting between them. The CDR3 spans 14 residues. CDR3 in DNA: TGTGCTAGCCAGAGGGGGGGTAGCACAGATACGCAGTATTTT. Its translation: CASQRGGSTDTQYF.

This chain joins TRBV7-8 and TRBJ1-5, with D maybe TRBD1 (5 bases). The V end was cut by 1 base, the J end by 0 bases, with 10 bases between. The CDR3 is 16 residues long. Germline V gives CDR1 SGHVS, CDR2 FQNEAQ. CDR3 loop: CASSLGVTVSNQPQHF. DNA of the CDR3: TGTGCCAGCAGCTTAGGCGTGACAGTTAGCAATCAGCCCCAGCATTTT.

This clone has a single count. The chain uses TRBV27 and TRBJ1-5; 12 nucleotides line up with TRBD1. V shed 4 bases and J 11 bases; nucleotides not matched to a gene: 6. The CDR3 is 14 residues long. Germline CDR1 MNHEY, CDR2 SMNVEV (reference sequence). DNA of the CDR3: TGTGCCAGCAGTTCAGCGGGACAGGGGGCCTCCCAGCATTTT. This sequence encodes CASSSAGQGASQHF.

There are a few counts of this clone. The chain uses TRBV7-9 and TRBJ2-7; D is perhaps TRBD2 (6 bases). CDR3 length: 14 amino acids. V was pared by 4 bases and J by 6 bases, with 16 bases between. Germline values: CDR1 SEHNR, CDR2 FQNEAQ (reference sequence). The CDR3 loop is CASSSQGLPGEQYF. The CDR3 DNA sequence: TGTGCCAGCAGCTCCCAAGGACTACCGGGCGAGCAGTACTTC.

The genes are TRBV7-9 and TRBJ1-4; 8 positions match TRBD1. Germline-derived CDR1 and CDR2 are SEHNR and FQNEAQ (reference sequence). J was trimmed by 3 bases and V by 3 bases; bases with no gene match: 6. The CDR3 has 16 amino acids. The CDR3 is CASSLQGAIANEKLFF. CDR3 nucleotide sequence: TGTGCCAGCAGCTTGCAGGGGGCGATAGCTAATGAAAAACTGTTTTTT.

V gene TRBV7-9 combines with J gene TRBJ1-1; D unclear. Germline CDR1 SEHNR, CDR2 FQNEAQ (reference sequence). V was clipped by 2 bases and J by 1 base, with 8 bases between them. The CDR3 covers 14 residues. The CDR3 spells CASSLIGSNTEAFF. The CDR3 region has the DNA TGTGCCAGCAGCTTAATCGGGTCGAACACTGAAGCTTTCTTT.

The chain combines TRBV5-8 with TRBJ1-2; no reliable D call. The CDR3 loop spans 15 amino acids. Germline loops: CDR1 SGHTS, CDR2 YDEGEE. Trimming removed 6 bases at V and 4 bases at J, with 19 bases between. This CDR3 is CASKSTQWRAYGYTF. CDR3 DNA sequence: TGTGCCAGCAAATCCACCCAGTGGAGGGCCTATGGCTACACCTTC. The entire variable domain, with the rest obtained from reference TRBV5-8 and TRBJ1-2, is as follows: EAGVTQSPTHLIKTRGQQATLRCSPISGHTSVYWYQQALGLGLQFLLWYDEGEERNRGNFPPRFSGRQFPNYSSELNVNALELEDSALYLCASKSTQWRAYGYTFGSGTRLTVV.

The chain couples TRBV5-1 to TRBJ2-1; TRBD2 aligns across 8 bases. The germline gives CDR1 SGHRS, CDR2 YFSETQ. The CDR3 covers 14 residues. Losses at the gene ends were 3 bases for V and 8 bases for J; bases not matched to a gene: 7. CDR3 loop: CASSYSGEGDEQFF. The CDR3 DNA follows: TGCGCCAGCAGCTATAGCGGGGAGGGGGATGAGCAGTTCTTC.

The rearrangement joins TRBV5-1 to TRBJ1-6; 10 nucleotides agree with TRBD1. J gave up 11 bases and V 4 bases, and 6 bases lay outside the gene matches. This CDR3 spans 14 amino acids. CDR1 and CDR2 from the germline V gene are SGHRS and YFSETQ. This CDR3 is CASSAGQGLAPLHF. Here the CDR3 DNA reads TGCGCCAGCAGCGCGGGACAGGGGTTGGCACCCCTCCACTTT.

The rearrangement uses TRBV6-1 and TRBJ2-5; a possible D gene is TRBD2 (6 bases). CDR1 MNHNS and CDR2 SASEGT come from the germline V gene. CDR3 length: 15 residues. Trimming stripped 0 bases from V and 2 bases from J, with 10 bases between. The CDR3, as DNA: TGTGCCAGCAGTGAAGCCCCCGGGGGTCAAGAGACCCAGTACTTC. Encoded protein: CASSEAPGGQETQYF.

The chain combines TRBV3-1 (or the pseudogene TRBV3-2) with TRBJ2-5; TRBD1 matches 11 bases. The V segment lost 3 bases and the J segment 5 bases; nucleotides outside the gene matches: 5. The CDR3 runs 15 residues. Germline V CDR1 and CDR2: LGHDT, YNNKEL (reference sequence). CDR3 nucleotide sequence: TGTGCCAGCAGCCAGAGGACAGGGGGCGGTGAGACCCAGTACTTC. As protein: CASSQRTGGGETQYF.

This clone was detected a few times. The rearrangement links TRBV3-1 (or the pseudogene TRBV3-2) to TRBJ2-2; unclear D gene. Trimming removed 8 bases from V and 6 bases from J, with 13 bases in between. Per the germline V gene, CDR1 is LGHDT and CDR2 is YNNKEL (reference sequence). This CDR3 is built from 13 residues. The CDR3 here is CASSTAYAGELFF. The CDR3 DNA reads as TGTGCCAGCTCAACCGCCTATGCCGGGGAGCTGTTTTTT.

The chain has TRBV6-1 and TRBJ2-1, with D tentatively TRBD2 (6 bases). Trimming cost V 3 bases and J 10 bases, with 16 bases left between them. The CDR3 has 14 amino acids. Germline values: CDR1 MNHNS, CDR2 SASEGT. The CDR3 coding sequence is TGTGCCAGCAGTGACCCCGGGACTTGGAGAGAGCAGTTCTTC. Translated: CASSDPGTWREQFF.

The chain uses TRBV30 and TRBJ1-6; no definite D call. Germline V gene lookup returns CDR1 GTSNPN and CDR2 SVGIG (reference sequence). V dropped 0 bases and J dropped 9 bases, with 3 bases sitting between them. There are 11 residues in the CDR3. CDR3 in DNA: TGTGCCTGGAGTGTACTTTCACCCCTCCACTTT. Protein: CAWSVLSPLHF. Based on the CDR3 plus reference TRBV30 and TRBJ1-6, the full variable domain is SQTIHQWPATLVQPVGSPLSLECTVEGTSNPNLYWYRQAAGRGLQLLFYSVGIGQISSEVPQNLSASRPQDRQFILSSKKLLLSDSGFYLCAWSVLSPLHFGNGTRLTVT.

CDR3 in DNA: TGTGCCAGCAACCCCTTTCGAATTTCCACTGAGGGCACAAATACCTACGAGCAGTACTTC. As protein: CASNPFRISTEGTNTYEQYF. The rearrangement links TRBV9 to TRBJ2-7; D possibly corresponds to TRBD2 (5 bases). Germline V CDR1 and CDR2: SGDLS, YYNGEE. CDR3 length: 20 residues. Trimming left V 6 bases short and J 2 bases short, with 33 bases between. Full variable domain (remainder filled in from reference TRBV9 and TRBJ2-7): DSGVTQTPKHLITATGQRVTLRCSPRSGDLSVYWYQQSLDQGLQFLIQYYNGEERAKGNILERFSAQQFPDLHSELNLSSLELGDSALYFCASNPFRISTEGTNTYEQYFGPGTRLTVT.

The chain recombines TRBV9 with TRBJ1-2; D may be TRBD1 (6 bases). V was pared by 4 bases and J by 2 bases, with 12 bases between. Germline assignment: CDR1 SGDLS and CDR2 YYNGEE. The length of the CDR3 is 14 residues. The CDR3 spells CASSPPQGNYGYTF. The CDR3 DNA reads as TGTGCCAGCAGCCCTCCACAGGGAAACTATGGCTACACCTTC.

The rearrangement joins TRBV5-1 to TRBJ1-2, with 7 bases lining up with TRBD1. The CDR3 sequence is 15 residues long. V gave up 4 bases and J gave up 2 bases; unmatched junction bases: 8. CDR1 and CDR2 from the germline V gene are SGHRS and YFSETQ. As DNA, the CDR3 is TGCGCCAGCAGCCTCACCGGGACAGACAACTATGGCTACACCTTC. Residues: CASSLTGTDNYGYTF.

This clone occurred once. The rearrangement uses TRBV6-6 and TRBJ1-1; D unclear. This CDR3 contains 12 residues. Germline values: CDR1 MNHNY, CDR2 SVGAGI (reference sequence). Between the trimmed V and J ends, which lost 3 bases and 5 bases, there was a span of 7 bases. CDR3 bases: TGTGCCAGCAGTTATTTGAGGACTGAAGCTTTCTTT. Residues: CASSYLRTEAFF.